This T cell receptor (beta chain) was captured in a study of shared clonotypes between healthy human individuals. Study-level background: Participating donors consisted of two women and a few men aged 18 to 49.

CD45RO-negative CD8 cells positively selected for CCR7 made up the naive population, which excluded terminally differentiated effector memory CD45RA+ cells. Donors had no recently reported acute infections or vaccinations and were HIV-negative. Everyone who donated was a Caucasian adult who lived in Nashville, Tennessee. General study results and limits: The authors sampled blood alone, and tissue repertoires likely differ.

TCRdb keeps only in-frame clones here, not all; method: immunoSEQ multiplex PCR. The sample lists roughly 2.1 million clones, about 93% occurring once. For this clone: What it binds is unknown.

V lost 0 bases, J lost 4 bases, and 7 bases stayed unmatched. CDR1 is SGDLS, CDR2 YYNGEE, per germline. The CDR3 is 16 amino acids. The receptor was isolated from a man in his late teens or twenties in good health. Some clones in this sample may be carry-over from other donors' samples. Material for sequencing was naive CD8+ T cells from PBMCs. The chain couples TRBV9 to TRBJ2-3; the match to TRBD1 covers 8 bases. CDR3 region: CASSVGRQGASDTQYF. The DNA of the CDR3 is TGTGCCAGCAGCGTAGGTCGTCAGGGGGCATCAGATACGCAGTATTTT. The full variable domain, rest sourced from reference TRBV9 and TRBJ2-3, is DSGVTQTPKHLITATGQRVTLRCSPRSGDLSVYWYQQSLDQGLQFLIQYYNGEERAKGNILERFSAQQFPDLHSELNLSSLELGDSALYFCASSVGRQGASDTQYFGPGTRLTVL.